The present T cell receptor beta chain was sequenced within a study of shared clonotypes between healthy human individuals. The study's findings and limits: As a rule, naive subsets had a larger estimated richness than memory subsets. The authors expected sequencing depth to affect clonotype sharing among donors. There were few donors, and this limited the genetic and exposure-history diversity represented.

Profiled with immunoSEQ multiplex PCR; TCRdb holds only in-frame clones, not every one. The data show hundreds of thousands of clones, around 96% seen once. Germline CDR1 SGHRS, CDR2 YFSETQ. The CDR3 contains 14 residues. V was pared by 0 bases and J by 0 bases, with 7 bases between. Naive CD8 cells were CD45RO-negative, positively selected for CCR7, excluding terminally differentiated effector memory CD45RA+ cells. To note about this clone: Its matching antigen is unknown.

This rearrangement joins TRBV5-1 to TRBJ2-7; no clear D. The material sequenced was naive CD8+ T cells sorted from blood. This clonotype was obtained from a woman aged 25-40 years in good health. The CDR3 spells CASSLDPSSYEQYF. As DNA, the CDR3 is TGCGCCAGCAGCTTGGATCCCTCCTCCTACGAGCAGTACTTC.